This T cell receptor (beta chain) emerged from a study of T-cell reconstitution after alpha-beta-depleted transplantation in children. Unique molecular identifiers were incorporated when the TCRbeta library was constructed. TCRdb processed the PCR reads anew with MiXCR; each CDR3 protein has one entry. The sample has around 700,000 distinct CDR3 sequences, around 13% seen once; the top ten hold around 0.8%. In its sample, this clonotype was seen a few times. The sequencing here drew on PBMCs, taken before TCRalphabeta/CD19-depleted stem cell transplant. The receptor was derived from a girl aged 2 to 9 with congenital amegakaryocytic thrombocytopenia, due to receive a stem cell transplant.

The CDR3 is CASRPGTPRTDTQYF. CDR3 sequence (DNA): TGTGCCAGCAGACCCGGGACACCCCGCACAGATACGCAGTATTTT. The rearrangement joins TRBV12-3 or TRBV12-4 to TRBJ2-3; maybe TRBD1 (6 bases). V lost 6 bases, J lost 1 base, and 14 bases lay in between. CDR3 size: 15 residues.